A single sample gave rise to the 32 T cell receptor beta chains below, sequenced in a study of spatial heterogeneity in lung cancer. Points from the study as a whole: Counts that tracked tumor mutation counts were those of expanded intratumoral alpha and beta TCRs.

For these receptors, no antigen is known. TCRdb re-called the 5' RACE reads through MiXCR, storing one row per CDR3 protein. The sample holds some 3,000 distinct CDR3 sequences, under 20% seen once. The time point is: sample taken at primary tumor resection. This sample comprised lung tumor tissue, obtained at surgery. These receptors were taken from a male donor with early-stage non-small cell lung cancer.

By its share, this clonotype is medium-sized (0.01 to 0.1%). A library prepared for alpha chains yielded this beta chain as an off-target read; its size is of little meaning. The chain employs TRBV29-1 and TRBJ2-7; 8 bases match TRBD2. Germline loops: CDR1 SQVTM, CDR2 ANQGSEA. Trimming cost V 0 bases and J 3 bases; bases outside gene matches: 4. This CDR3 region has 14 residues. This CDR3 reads CSVEDTRGGYEQYF. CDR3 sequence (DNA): TGCAGCGTTGAAGACACCCGGGGGGGCTACGAGCAGTACTTC.

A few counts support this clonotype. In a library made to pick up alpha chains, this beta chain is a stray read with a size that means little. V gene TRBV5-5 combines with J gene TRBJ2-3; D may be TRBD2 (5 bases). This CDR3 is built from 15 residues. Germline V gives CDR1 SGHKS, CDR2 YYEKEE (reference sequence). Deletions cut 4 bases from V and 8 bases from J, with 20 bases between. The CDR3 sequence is CASSPRGAVLGTQYF. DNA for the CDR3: TGTGCCAGCAGCCCACGGGGAGCGGTCTTGGGTACGCAGTATTTT.

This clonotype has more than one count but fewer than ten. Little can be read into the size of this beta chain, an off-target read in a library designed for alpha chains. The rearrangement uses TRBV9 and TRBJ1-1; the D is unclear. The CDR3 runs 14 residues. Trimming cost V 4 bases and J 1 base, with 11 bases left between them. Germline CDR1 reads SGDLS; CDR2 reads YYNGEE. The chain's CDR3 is CASSPPPENTEAFF. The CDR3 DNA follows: TGTGCCAGCAGCCCTCCCCCAGAGAACACTGAAGCTTTCTTT.

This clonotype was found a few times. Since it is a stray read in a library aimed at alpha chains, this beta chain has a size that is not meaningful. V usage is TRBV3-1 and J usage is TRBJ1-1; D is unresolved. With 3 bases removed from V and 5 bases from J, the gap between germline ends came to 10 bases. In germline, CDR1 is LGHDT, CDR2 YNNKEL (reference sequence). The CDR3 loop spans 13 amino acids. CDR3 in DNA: TGTGCCAGCAGCCAGGACCTTGGGACTGAAGCTTTCTTT. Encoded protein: CASSQDLGTEAFF.

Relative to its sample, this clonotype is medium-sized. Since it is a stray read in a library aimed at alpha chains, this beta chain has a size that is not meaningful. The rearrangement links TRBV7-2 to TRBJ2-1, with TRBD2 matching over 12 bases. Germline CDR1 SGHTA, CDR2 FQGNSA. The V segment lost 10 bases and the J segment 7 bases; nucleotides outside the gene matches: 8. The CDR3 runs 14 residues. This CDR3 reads CANLLAGGVNEQFF. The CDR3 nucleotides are TGTGCCAACCTACTAGCGGGAGGTGTAAATGAGCAGTTCTTC.

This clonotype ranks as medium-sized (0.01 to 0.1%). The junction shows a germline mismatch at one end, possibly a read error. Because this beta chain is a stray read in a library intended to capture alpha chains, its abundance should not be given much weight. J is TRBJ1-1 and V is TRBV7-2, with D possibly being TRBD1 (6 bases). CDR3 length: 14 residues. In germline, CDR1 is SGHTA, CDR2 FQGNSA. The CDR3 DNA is TGTGCCAGCAGCTTACTTCAGGGGAACGCTGAAGCTTTCTTT. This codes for CASSLLQGNAEAFF.

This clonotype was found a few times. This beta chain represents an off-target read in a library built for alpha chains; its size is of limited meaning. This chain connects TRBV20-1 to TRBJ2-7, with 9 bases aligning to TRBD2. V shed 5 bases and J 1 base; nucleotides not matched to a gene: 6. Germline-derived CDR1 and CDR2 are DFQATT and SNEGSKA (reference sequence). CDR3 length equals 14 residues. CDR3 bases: TGCAGTGCTTGGGTAGCGGGAGTTTCCTACGAGCAGTACTTC. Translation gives CSAWVAGVSYEQYF.

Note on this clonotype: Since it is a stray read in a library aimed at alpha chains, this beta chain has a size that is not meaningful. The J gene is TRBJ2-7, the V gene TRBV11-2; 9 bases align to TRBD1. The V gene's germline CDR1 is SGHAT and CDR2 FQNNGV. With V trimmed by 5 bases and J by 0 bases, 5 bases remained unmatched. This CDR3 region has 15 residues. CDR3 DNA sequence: TGTGCCAGCAGCCGGGGACAGGGAGTCTCCTACGAGCAGTACTTC. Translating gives CASSRGQGVSYEQYF.

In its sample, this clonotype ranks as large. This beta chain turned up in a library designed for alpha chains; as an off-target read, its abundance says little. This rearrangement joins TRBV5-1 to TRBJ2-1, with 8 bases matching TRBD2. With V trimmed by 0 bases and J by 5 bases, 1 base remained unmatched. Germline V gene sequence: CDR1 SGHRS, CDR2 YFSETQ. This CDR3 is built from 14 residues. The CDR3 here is CASSLDGGDNEQFF. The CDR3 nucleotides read TGCGCCAGCAGCTTGGACGGGGGGGACAATGAGCAGTTCTTC.

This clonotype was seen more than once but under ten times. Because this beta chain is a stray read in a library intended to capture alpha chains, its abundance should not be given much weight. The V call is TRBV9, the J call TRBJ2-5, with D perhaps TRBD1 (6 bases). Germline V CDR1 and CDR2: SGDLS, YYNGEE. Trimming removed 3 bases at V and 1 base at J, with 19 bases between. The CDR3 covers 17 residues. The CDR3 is CASSGAPGNRAQETQYF. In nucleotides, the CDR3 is TGTGCCAGCAGCGGCGCACCGGGGAACAGGGCCCAAGAGACCCAGTACTTC.

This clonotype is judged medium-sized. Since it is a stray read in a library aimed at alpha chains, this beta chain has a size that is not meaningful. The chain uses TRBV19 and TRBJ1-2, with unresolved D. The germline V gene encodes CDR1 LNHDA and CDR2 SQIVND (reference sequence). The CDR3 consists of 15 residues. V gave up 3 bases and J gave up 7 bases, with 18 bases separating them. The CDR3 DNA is TGTGCCAGTAGTATTTCGGTCTTATCGGGTGGTGGCTACACCTTC. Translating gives CASSISVLSGGGYTF.

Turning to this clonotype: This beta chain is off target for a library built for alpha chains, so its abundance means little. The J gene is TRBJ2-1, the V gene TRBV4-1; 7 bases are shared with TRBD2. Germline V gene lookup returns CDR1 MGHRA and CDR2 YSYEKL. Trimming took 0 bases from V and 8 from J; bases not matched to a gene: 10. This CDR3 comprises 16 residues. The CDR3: CASSQDTGGYVDEQFF. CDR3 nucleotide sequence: TGCGCCAGCAGCCAAGATACGGGGGGATACGTAGATGAGCAGTTCTTC.

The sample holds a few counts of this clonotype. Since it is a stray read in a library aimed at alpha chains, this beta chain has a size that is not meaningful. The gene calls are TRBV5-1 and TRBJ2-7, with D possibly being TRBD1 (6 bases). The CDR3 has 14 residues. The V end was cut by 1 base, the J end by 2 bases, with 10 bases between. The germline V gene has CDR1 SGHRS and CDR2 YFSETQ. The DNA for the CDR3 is TGCGCCAGCAGCTTGAACGGACAGCCCTACGAGCAGTACTTC. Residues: CASSLNGQPYEQYF.

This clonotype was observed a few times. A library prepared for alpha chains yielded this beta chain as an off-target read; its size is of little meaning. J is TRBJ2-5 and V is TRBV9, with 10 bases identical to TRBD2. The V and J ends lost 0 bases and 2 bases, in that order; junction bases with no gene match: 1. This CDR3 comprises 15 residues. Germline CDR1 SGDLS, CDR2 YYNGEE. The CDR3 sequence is CASSVGTSGQETQYF. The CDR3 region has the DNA TGTGCCAGCAGCGTAGGGACTAGCGGTCAAGAGACCCAGTACTTC.

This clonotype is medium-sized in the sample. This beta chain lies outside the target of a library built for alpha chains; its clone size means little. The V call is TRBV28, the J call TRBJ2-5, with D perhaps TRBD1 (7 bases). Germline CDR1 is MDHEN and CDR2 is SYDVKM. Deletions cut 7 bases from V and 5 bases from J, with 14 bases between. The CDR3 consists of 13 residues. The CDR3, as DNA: TGTGCCAGCACCCAGGGGGGCTGGGAGACCCAGTACTTC. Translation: CASTQGGWETQYF.

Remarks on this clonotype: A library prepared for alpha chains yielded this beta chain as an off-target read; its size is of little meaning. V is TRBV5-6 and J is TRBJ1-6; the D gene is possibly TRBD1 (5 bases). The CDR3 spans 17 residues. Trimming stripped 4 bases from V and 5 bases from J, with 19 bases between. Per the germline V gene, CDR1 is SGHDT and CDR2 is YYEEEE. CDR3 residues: CASSAMSRDGNNSPLHF. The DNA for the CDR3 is TGTGCCAGCAGCGCGATGTCCCGGGACGGAAATAATTCACCCCTCCACTTT.

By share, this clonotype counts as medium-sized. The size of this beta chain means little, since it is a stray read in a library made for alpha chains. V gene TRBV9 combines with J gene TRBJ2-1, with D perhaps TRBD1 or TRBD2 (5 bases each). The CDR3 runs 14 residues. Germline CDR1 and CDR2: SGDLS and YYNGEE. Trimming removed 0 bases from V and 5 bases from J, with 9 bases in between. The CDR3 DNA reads TGTGCCAGCAGCGTAGGGGGGATTCACAATGAGCAGTTCTTC. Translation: CASSVGGIHNEQFF.

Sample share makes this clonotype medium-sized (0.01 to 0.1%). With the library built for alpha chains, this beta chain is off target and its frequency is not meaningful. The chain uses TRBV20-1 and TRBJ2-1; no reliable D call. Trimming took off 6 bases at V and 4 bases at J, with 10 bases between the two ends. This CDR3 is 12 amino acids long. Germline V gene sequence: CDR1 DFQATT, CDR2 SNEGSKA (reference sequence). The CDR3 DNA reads TGCAGTGCCGCCCCCGTTTACAATGAGCAGTTCTTC. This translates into CSAAPVYNEQFF.

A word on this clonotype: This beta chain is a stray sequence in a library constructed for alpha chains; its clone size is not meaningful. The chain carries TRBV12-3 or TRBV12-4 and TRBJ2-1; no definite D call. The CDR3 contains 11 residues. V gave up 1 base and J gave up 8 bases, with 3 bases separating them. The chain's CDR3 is CASSLVDEQFF. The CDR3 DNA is TGTGCCAGCAGTTTAGTGGATGAGCAGTTCTTC.

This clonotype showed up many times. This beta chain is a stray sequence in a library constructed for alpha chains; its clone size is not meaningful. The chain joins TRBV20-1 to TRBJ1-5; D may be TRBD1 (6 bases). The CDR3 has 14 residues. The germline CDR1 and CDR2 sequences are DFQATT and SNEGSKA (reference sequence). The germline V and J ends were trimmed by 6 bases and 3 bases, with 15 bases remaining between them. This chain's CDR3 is CSAQGGQINQPQHF. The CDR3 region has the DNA TGCAGTGCCCAAGGGGGGCAGATCAATCAGCCCCAGCATTTT.

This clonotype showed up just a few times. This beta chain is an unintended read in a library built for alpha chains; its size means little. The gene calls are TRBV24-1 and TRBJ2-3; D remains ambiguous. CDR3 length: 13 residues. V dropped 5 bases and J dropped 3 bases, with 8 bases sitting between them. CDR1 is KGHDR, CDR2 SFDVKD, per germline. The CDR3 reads CATSAAGTDTQYF. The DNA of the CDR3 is TGTGCCACCAGTGCGGCAGGAACAGATACGCAGTATTTT.

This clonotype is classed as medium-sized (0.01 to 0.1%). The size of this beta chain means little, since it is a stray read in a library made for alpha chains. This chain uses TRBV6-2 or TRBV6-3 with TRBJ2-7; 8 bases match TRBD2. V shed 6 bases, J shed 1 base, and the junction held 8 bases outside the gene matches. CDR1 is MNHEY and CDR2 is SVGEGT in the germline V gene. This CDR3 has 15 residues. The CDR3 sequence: CASSRMLAGSYEQYF. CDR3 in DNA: TGTGCCAGCAGCCGAATGCTAGCGGGTTCCTACGAGCAGTACTTC.

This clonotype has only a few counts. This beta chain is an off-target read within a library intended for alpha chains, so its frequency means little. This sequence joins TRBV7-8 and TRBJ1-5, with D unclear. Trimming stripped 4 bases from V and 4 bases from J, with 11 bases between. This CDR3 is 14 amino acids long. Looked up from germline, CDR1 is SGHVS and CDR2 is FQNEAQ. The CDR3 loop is CASSYWAWNQPQHF. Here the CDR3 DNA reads TGTGCCAGCAGCTATTGGGCCTGGAATCAGCCCCAGCATTTT.

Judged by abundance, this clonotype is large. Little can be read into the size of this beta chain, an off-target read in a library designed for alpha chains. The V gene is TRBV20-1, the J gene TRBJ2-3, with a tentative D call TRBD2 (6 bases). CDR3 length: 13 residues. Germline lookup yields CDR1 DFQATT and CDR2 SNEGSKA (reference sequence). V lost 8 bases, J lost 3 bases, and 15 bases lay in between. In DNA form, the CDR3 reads TGCAGTTGCTTGGGGGGTGGAACAGATACGCAGTATTTT. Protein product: CSCLGGGTDTQYF.

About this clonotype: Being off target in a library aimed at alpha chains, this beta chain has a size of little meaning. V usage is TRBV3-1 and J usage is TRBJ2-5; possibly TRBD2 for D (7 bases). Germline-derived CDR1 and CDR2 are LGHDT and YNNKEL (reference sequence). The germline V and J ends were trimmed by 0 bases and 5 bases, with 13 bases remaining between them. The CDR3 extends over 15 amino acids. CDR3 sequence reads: CASSQEVGGGETQYF. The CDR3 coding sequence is TGTGCCAGCAGCCAAGAAGTAGGGGGAGGGGAGACCCAGTACTTC.

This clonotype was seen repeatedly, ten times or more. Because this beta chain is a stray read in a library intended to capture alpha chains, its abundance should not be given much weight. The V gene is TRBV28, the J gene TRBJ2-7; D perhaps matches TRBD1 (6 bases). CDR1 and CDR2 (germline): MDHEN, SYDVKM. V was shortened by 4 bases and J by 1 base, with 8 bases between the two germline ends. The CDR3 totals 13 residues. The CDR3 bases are TGTGCCAGCAGTTCTGGACAGTCCTACGAGCAGTACTTC. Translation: CASSSGQSYEQYF.

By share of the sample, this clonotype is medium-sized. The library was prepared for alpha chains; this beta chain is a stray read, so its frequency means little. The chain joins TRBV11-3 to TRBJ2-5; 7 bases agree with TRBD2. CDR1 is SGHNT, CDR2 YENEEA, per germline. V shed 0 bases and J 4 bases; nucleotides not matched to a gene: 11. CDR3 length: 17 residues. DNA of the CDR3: TGTGCCAGCAGCTTAGATTGCGGGGAGGGCCCACCAGAGACCCAGTACTTC. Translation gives CASSLDCGEGPPETQYF.

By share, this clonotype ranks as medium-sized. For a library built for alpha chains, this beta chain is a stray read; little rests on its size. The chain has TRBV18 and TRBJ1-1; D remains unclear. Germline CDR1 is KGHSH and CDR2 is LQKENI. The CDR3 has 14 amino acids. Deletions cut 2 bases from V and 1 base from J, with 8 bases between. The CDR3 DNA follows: TGTGCCAGCTCACCATCGCAGCCGAACACTGAAGCTTTCTTT. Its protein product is CASSPSQPNTEAFF.

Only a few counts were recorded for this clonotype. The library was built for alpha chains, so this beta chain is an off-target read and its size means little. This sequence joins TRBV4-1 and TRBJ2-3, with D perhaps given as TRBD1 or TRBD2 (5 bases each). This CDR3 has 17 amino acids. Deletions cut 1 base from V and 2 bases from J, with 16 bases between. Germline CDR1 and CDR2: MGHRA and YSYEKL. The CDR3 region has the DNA TGCGCCAGCAGCCAAGGGCCTGCGGTGGGGGTCACAGATACGCAGTATTTT. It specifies CASSQGPAVGVTDTQYF.

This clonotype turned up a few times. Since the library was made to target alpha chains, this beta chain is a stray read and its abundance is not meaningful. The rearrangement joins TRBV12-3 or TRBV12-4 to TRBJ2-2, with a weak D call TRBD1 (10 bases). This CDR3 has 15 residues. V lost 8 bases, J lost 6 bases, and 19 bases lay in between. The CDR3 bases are TGTGCCAGCTGCCTAGCGGGACAGGGGCCCGGGGAGCTGTTTTTT. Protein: CASCLAGQGPGELFF.

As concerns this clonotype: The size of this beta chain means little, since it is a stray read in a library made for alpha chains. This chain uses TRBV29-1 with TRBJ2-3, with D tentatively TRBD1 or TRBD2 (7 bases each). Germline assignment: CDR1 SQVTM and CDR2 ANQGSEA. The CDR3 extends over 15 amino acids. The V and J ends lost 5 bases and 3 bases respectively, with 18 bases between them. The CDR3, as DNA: TGCAGCGTTAAGATGCAGGGGGGGGTTACAGATACGCAGTATTTT. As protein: CSVKMQGGVTDTQYF.

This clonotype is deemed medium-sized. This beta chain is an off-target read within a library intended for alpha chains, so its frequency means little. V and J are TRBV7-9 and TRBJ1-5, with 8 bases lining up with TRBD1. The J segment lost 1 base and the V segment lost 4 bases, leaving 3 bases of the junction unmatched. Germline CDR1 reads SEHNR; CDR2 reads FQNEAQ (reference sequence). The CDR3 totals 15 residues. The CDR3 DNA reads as TGTGCCAGCAGCTGGGGGACAGGCAGCAATCAGCCCCAGCATTTT. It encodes CASSWGTGSNQPQHF.